The following is a T cell receptor (beta chain) sequence with its context. The clone's antigen remains unknown. No base-level quality is on record; no much larger clone is a single base apart. The record originates from a study of blood T cells in healthy people across ages (dated by TCRdb to the mid-2010s). Looking at the study overall: In model experiments, template switching captured about one uniquely barcoded TCR beta cDNA molecule for every two T cells. Donors were grouped into four age groups: young (average approximately 16 years), middle-aged (39), aged (62) and long-lived (around 80). Age-related changes in TCR beta repertoire diversity were measured in the study by deep sequencing normalized with unique cDNA molecular identifiers. The study analyzed two additional independent replicas of 1 million unique cDNA reads from the same blood draw for two donors, one aged 18 to 29 and one aged 80 or older. To avoid experimental bias, donors of different ages were randomly spread across the sequencing lanes. Broader findings and caveats from the paper: Observed TCR beta diversity per million T cells fell roughly linearly with age, and a significant reduction was already apparent by age around 39. Because profiling used bulk unsorted PBMCs, naive and antigen-experienced compartments could not be compared conclusively. A strong correlation was found between observed TCR beta diversity and the percentage of naive T cells measured by flow cytometry. Donor CMV infection status was unknown, potentially confounding age-related changes in expanded clonotypes. Estimates of total diversity based on one million sequenced T cells were regarded as lower bounds and as underestimates. The long-lived group showed more naive CD4+ T cells, fewer expanded clones and increased TCR diversity than the aged group, suggesting age selection.

The donors were a few dozen Caucasian individuals from Russia, aged roughly 6 to 100 years, who were systemically healthy. Each donor gave ten milliliters of peripheral blood, collected into EDTA-treated Vacutainer tubes. Ficoll-Paque density-gradient centrifugation was used to isolate PBMCs, with at least 6 million obtained per sample. Total RNA was extracted from PBMCs with Trizol reagent, with at least 5.5 micrograms obtained per sample. For every donor, flow cytometry on a PBMC aliquot measured the percentage of naive CD45RAhigh/CD27high T cells. The CDR3 runs 13 amino acids, cysteine and phenylalanine included. Only CDR3 DNA remains: 39 bases, in frame from the first base. Based on the germline V gene, the CDR1 and CDR2 sequences are MGHRA and YSYEKL. At the junction V is shortened by 3 bases and J by 5 bases, with 10 bases in between. The library was produced with 5' RACE. Data came from an Illumina HiSeq 2500. The second PCR ran for roughly 7 to 11 cycles and used a J-beta primer mix along with a sample-barcoded 5' primer. A template-switch 5' adaptor carrying 12 random nucleotides introduced a unique molecular identifier onto each TCR beta cDNA molecule. At least 2.5 million CDR3-containing paired-end reads were obtained from each sample. First-strand cDNA was synthesized from all RNA with the Mint cDNA synthesis kit, primed by a TRBC-specific oligonucleotide. All cDNA was treated with uracil-DNA glycosylase and then went through a first 18-cycle PCR with the universal primers M1SS and BC2_uni_R. The paper's data handling went like this. For normalization, 1 million high-quality reads were randomly selected from each sample, with every read carrying a distinct molecular identifier. Reads with shared molecular identifiers were discarded instead of being binned into consensus sequences. CDR3 identification, clonotype clustering and error correction used MiTCR with a Q25 quality threshold and the strictest error-elimination algorithm. A nonparametric unseen species model with Euler transformation was used to estimate a lower bound on total TCR beta diversity. The public reads were reanalyzed by TCRdb: fastp trimming at Q25, MiXCR alignment, in-frame beta chains only. Duplicate CDR3 protein sequences are folded into a single record with the most common DNA and genes. The V and J calls come from TCRdb's annotation, not from the publication. This sample has about 570,000 distinct CDR3 sequences in its table, and about 25% of those were observed once. The top ten constitute approximately 18% of the sample.

The sequence was collected from an older woman in good health. This chain is built from TRBV4-1 and TRBJ2-5; a confident D gene designation cannot be given. The sequencing sample was made of blood. In nucleotide form, the sequence is TGCGCCAGCAGCCATCGTAGCAGGGAGACCCAGTACTTC. Its protein reads: CASSHRSRETQYF.